Following are 25 T cell receptor beta chains from one sample sequenced in a study of blood T cell repertoires in COVID-19. The assay was immunoSEQ multiplex PCR, and TCRdb's table has in-frame clones only and misses some. In the table there are 250,000 to 350,000 clones, roughly 90% of which are singletons. Material: peripheral blood. Receptors were obtained from a woman in her 30s with COVID-19, enrolled during active disease.

This chain joins TRBV7-2 and TRBJ2-1; 12 nucleotides align to TRBD2. CDR1 is SGHTA, CDR2 FQGNSA, per germline. The CDR3 spans 15 residues. V shed 6 bases, J shed 5 bases, and the junction held 5 bases outside the gene matches. The CDR3 region has the DNA TGTGCCAGCAGTGTGACTAGCGGGAGAAACAATGAGCAGTTCTTC. It yields the protein CASSVTSGRNNEQFF.

The chain carries TRBV5-1 and TRBJ2-7; the D is unclear. In germline, CDR1 is SGHRS, CDR2 YFSETQ. The V and J ends lost 1 base and 4 bases respectively, with 6 bases between them. The CDR3 contains 12 residues. CDR3 DNA sequence: TGCGCCAGCAGCTTGAACGGTTACGAGCAGTACTTC. Translating gives CASSLNGYEQYF.

The chain carries TRBV12-3 or TRBV12-4 and TRBJ1-6; no firm D call. Trimming stripped 6 bases from V and 8 bases from J, with 11 bases between. This CDR3 is built from 13 residues. CDR3 sequence (DNA): TGTGCCAGCAGCCTCCGCTCGGATTCACCCCTCCACTTT. It translates to CASSLRSDSPLHF.

This clone was detected once. This rearrangement joins TRBV29-1 to TRBJ2-7, with TRBD1 as a possible D gene (6 bases). The V gene's germline CDR1 is SQVTM and CDR2 ANQGSEA. The V end lost 4 bases, the J end lost 2 bases, and 9 bases lay between the germline ends. The CDR3 has 12 amino acids. CDR3 region: CSVARDTYEQYF. The CDR3 DNA reads as TGCAGCGTTGCCCGGGACACCTACGAGCAGTACTTC.

This chain uses TRBV10-2 with TRBJ1-5, with 8 positions matching TRBD1. Germline CDR1 is WSHSY and CDR2 is SAAADI. V lost 8 bases and J lost 0; bases outside the gene matches: 0. The length of the CDR3 is 13 residues. The CDR3 loop is CASGQGSNQPQHF. CDR3 sequence (DNA): TGCGCCAGCGGACAGGGTAGCAATCAGCCCCAGCATTTT.

The V and J genes are TRBV7-2 and TRBJ1-1, with 7 bases identical to TRBD1. Germline V gives CDR1 SGHTA, CDR2 FQGNSA. V trimming: 3 bases; J trimming: 2 bases; junction bases outside the gene matches: 6. The CDR3 loop spans 15 amino acids. For the CDR3, the DNA is TGTGCCAGCAGCTTTGTGGGGACAGCTAACACTGAAGCTTTCTTT. The encoded protein is CASSFVGTANTEAFF. Combining the CDR3 with reference TRBV7-2 and TRBJ1-1 gives the whole variable domain GAGVSQSPSNKVTEKGKDVELRCDPISGHTALYWYRQSLGQGLEFLIYFQGNSAPDKSGLPSDRFSAERTGGSVSTLTIQRTQQEDSAVYLCASSFVGTANTEAFFGQGTRLTVV.

The genes are TRBV6-5 and TRBJ2-3; D gene ambiguous. V lost 0 bases and J 2 bases, leaving 9 bases between the germline ends. The CDR3 length is 15 residues. Germline V gene sequence: CDR1 MNHEY, CDR2 SVGAGI. The CDR3 sequence: CASSYSRMATDTQYF. The DNA of the CDR3 is TGTGCCAGCAGTTACTCGAGGATGGCCACAGATACGCAGTATTTT.

The gene calls are TRBV5-1 and TRBJ1-5, with 7 bases identical to TRBD1. Trimming took 4 bases from V and 2 from J; bases not matched to a gene: 3. This CDR3 spans 14 amino acids. Looked up from germline, CDR1 is SGHRS and CDR2 is YFSETQ. The CDR3 is CASSHGTGNQPQHF. In DNA, the CDR3 is TGCGCCAGCAGCCACGGGACAGGCAATCAGCCCCAGCATTTT.

V gene TRBV27 combines with J gene TRBJ2-1; 8 bases are shared with TRBD1. CDR1 is MNHEY, CDR2 SMNVEV, per germline (reference sequence). V lost 5 bases to trimming and J lost 8 bases; unmatched junction nucleotides: 8. CDR3 length: 14 residues. In nucleotides, the CDR3 is TGTGCCAGCAGTCCCCGGACAGGGTTTGATGAGCAGTTCTTC. Translating gives CASSPRTGFDEQFF.

The chain is built from TRBV5-3 and TRBJ2-1, with D tentatively TRBD2 (6 bases). TRBV5-3 is filed as an ORF, its function uncertain. CDR3 length: 15 amino acids. V dropped 4 bases and J dropped 5 bases, with 16 bases sitting between them. The DNA of the CDR3 is TGTGCCAGAAGCCCGCCGGGACTCACACACAATGAGCAGTTCTTC. Protein sequence: CARSPPGLTHNEQFF.

This clone was detected only once. The rearrangement uses TRBV2 and TRBJ2-7, with D possibly TRBD2 on 6 matching bases. The germline V and J ends were trimmed by 10 bases and 1 base, with 14 bases remaining between them. Per germline, CDR1 SNHLY and CDR2 FYNNEI. The CDR3 length is 13 residues. The CDR3 protein is CATLADQSYEQYF. For the CDR3, the DNA is TGTGCCACGTTAGCGGACCAGTCCTACGAGCAGTACTTC.

This chain links TRBV28 with TRBJ1-3; D might be TRBD1 (6 bases). Germline CDR1 and CDR2: MDHEN and SYDVKM. This CDR3 spans 15 amino acids. Trimming removed 6 bases at V and 4 bases at J, with 16 bases between. CDR3 sequence (DNA): TGTGCCAGCAGGGGAGGGGGGGAAAGAGGAAACACCATATATTTT. Residues: CASRGGGERGNTIYF.

The chain is built from TRBV19 and TRBJ1-6; D not certain. The CDR3 contains 14 residues. V lost 6 bases, J lost 0 bases, and 6 bases lay in between. The germline V gene encodes CDR1 LNHDA and CDR2 SQIVND (reference sequence). CDR3 sequence: CASRRSSYNSPLHF. The CDR3 region has the DNA TGTGCCAGTAGGAGGAGCTCCTATAATTCACCCCTCCACTTT. Based on the CDR3 plus reference TRBV19 and TRBJ1-6, the full variable domain is DGGITQSPKYLFRKEGQNVTLSCEQNLNHDAMYWYRQDPGQGLRLIYYSQIVNDFQKGDIAEGYSVSREKKESFPLTVTSAQKNPTAFYLCASRRSSYNSPLHFGNGTRLTVT.

The chain has TRBV7-6 and TRBJ1-5; 8 bases line up with TRBD1. The CDR3 covers 18 residues. Germline CDR1 and CDR2: SGHVS and FNYEAQ. With V trimmed by 0 bases and J by 2 bases, 9 bases remained unmatched. CDR3 sequence (DNA): TGTGCCAGCAGCTTAGCAGGACAGGGAGTCTTTGGCAATCAGCCCCAGCATTTT. As protein: CASSLAGQGVFGNQPQHF.

The chain recombines TRBV27 with TRBJ2-7; 8 bases fit TRBD1. Looked up from germline, CDR1 is MNHEY and CDR2 is SMNVEV (reference sequence). J was trimmed by 5 bases and V by 7 bases; bases with no gene match: 16. The CDR3 spans 16 residues. CDR3 protein: CASTQGTYGQGNEQYF. Written as DNA, the CDR3 is TGTGCCAGCACTCAAGGGACGTACGGACAGGGTAACGAGCAGTACTTC.

The CDR3 protein is CASSQVGDRPGYNSPLHF. The CDR3 DNA reads as TGTGCCAGCAGCCAAGTAGGCGACAGGCCCGGATATAATTCACCCCTCCACTTT. The chain links TRBV4-2 to TRBJ1-6, with TRBD1 as a possible D gene (6 bases). Germline CDR1 and CDR2: LGHNA and YNFKEQ. The V gene lost 1 base and the J gene lost 4 bases, with 17 bases spanning the gap. The CDR3 covers 18 residues.

This chain uses TRBV11-2 with TRBJ2-3; TRBD2 aligns across 7 bases. Per germline, CDR1 SGHAT and CDR2 FQNNGV. J gave up 1 base and V 5 bases, and 9 bases lay outside the gene matches. CDR3 size: 16 residues. CDR3 sequence reads: CASSAQGAGGTDTQYF. The CDR3 region has the DNA TGTGCCAGCAGCGCACAAGGGGCGGGAGGCACAGATACGCAGTATTTT.

The chain combines TRBV5-4 with TRBJ2-1, with 11 bases matching TRBD2. V trimming: 0 bases; J trimming: 4 bases; junction bases outside the gene matches: 6. This CDR3 is built from 17 residues. Germline assignment: CDR1 SGHNT and CDR2 YYREEE (reference sequence). The CDR3 DNA is TGTGCCAGCAGCTTGGGGGTGGCTAGCGGGGGGTACAATGAGCAGTTCTTC. Its translation is CASSLGVASGGYNEQFF.

This chain links TRBV30 with TRBJ1-1; 7 bases agree with TRBD1. Trimming at V came to 2 bases and at J to 1 base, leaving 1 base not matched to a gene. The germline CDR1 and CDR2 sequences are GTSNPN and SVGIG (reference sequence). This CDR3 contains 13 residues. The CDR3, as DNA: TGTGCCTGGAGTTGGGACAGGAACACTGAAGCTTTCTTT. Residues: CAWSWDRNTEAFF.

The table lists this clone with a few counts. The rearrangement links TRBV19 to TRBJ1-1, with D perhaps matching TRBD1 (6 bases). The V end was cut by 5 bases, the J end by 1 base, with 14 bases between. The CDR3 extends over 15 amino acids. Germline V gives CDR1 LNHDA, CDR2 SQIVND (reference sequence). This CDR3 reads CASSVTGWQNTEAFF. In DNA form, the CDR3 reads TGTGCCAGTAGTGTGACAGGTTGGCAGAACACTGAAGCTTTCTTT.

This chain joins TRBV3-1 (or the pseudogene TRBV3-2) and TRBJ2-7; the D is unclear. Trimming pared 0 bases from V and 3 bases from J, leaving 6 bases between. The CDR3 loop spans 13 amino acids. CDR1 is LGHDT, CDR2 YNNKEL, per germline (reference sequence). CDR3 DNA sequence: TGTGCCAGCAGCCAAGACTTAAACTACGAGCAGTACTTC. Amino acid sequence: CASSQDLNYEQYF.

The V gene is TRBV30, the J gene TRBJ2-5; D not resolved. Germline V CDR1 and CDR2: GTSNPN, SVGIG (reference sequence). Trimming took 2 bases from V and 5 from J, leaving 6 bases between them. The CDR3 has 11 residues. CDR3: CAWSSLETQYF. The DNA for the CDR3 is TGTGCCTGGAGTAGCTTGGAGACCCAGTACTTC.

The genes are TRBV28 and TRBJ2-7; perhaps TRBD1 as D (5 bases). V was clipped by 3 bases and J by 3 bases, with 18 bases between them. The CDR3 is made up of 16 amino acids. Looked up from germline, CDR1 is MDHEN and CDR2 is SYDVKM. The CDR3 reads CASSLIIGVPIYEQYF. CDR3 sequence (DNA): TGTGCCAGCAGTTTGATAATAGGGGTGCCGATCTACGAGCAGTACTTC.

The rearrangement uses TRBV19 and TRBJ1-5; 8 bases are a match to TRBD1. J was trimmed by 2 bases and V by 3 bases; bases with no gene match: 9. The CDR3 is 17 residues long. Per the germline V gene, CDR1 is LNHDA and CDR2 is SQIVND (reference sequence). The CDR3 DNA is TGTGCCAGTAGTATTAGTCAGGGGGCTGGGGGCAATCAGCCCCAGCATTTT. Its protein is CASSISQGAGGNQPQHF.

This chain joins TRBV10-3 and TRBJ1-2; 7 bases align to TRBD1. Germline V gene data show CDR1 as ENHRY and CDR2 as SYGVKD. The trim removed 11 bases at V and 0 bases at J, leaving 6 bases unmatched. There are 13 residues in the CDR3. The CDR3 loop is CAAQGDANYGYTF. The DNA for the CDR3 is TGTGCCGCGCAGGGGGATGCTAACTATGGCTACACCTTC.